This T cell receptor (beta chain) was retrieved from a study of human T cells and chemical hapten exposure. About the research overall: Investigators sensitized approximately 2 cm by approximately 2 cm of upper inner arm skin with 2% DPC. Patients having alopecia areata, totalis or universalis were mostly female.

The time point is: patch test 2, 6 weeks after DPC sensitization. Treatment noted: therapeutic diphenylcyclopropenone sensitization with weekly scalp DPC. Prior to application of each patch test, blood was drawn. TCRdb used MiXCR to reprocess the RACE reads, holding one entry per CDR3 protein. The sample has roughly 100,000 distinct CDR3 sequences; around 9.3% are singletons. Trimming removed 5 bases from V and 1 base from J, with 16 bases in between. Germline V lookup: CDR1 SGHVS, CDR2 FQNEAQ. The CDR3 has 16 residues. This clonotype was seen ten or more times. The chain has TRBV7-8 and TRBJ2-3; possible D gene TRBD1, 6 bases. This receptor was identified in a woman in her 40s with alopecia areata. Some clones in this sample may be carry-over from other donors' samples. The starting material was whole blood, obtained in connection with sensitization to the hapten diphenylcyclopropenone (DPC). CDR3 in DNA: TGTGCCAGCAGCGAGCCAGGGGTCCCGGGCACAGATACGCAGTATTTT. Protein: CASSEPGVPGTDTQYF.